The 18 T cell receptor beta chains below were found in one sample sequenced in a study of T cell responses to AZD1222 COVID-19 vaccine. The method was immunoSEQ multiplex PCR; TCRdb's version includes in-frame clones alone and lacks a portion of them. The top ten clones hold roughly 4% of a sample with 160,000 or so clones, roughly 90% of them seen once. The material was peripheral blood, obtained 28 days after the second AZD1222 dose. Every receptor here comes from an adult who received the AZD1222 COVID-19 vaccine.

The CDR3 DNA sequence: TGTGCCAGCTCGGAGAGACAACAGAACACTGAAGCTTTCTTT. Protein sequence: CASSERQQNTEAFF. The rearrangement links TRBV18 to TRBJ1-1; D remains ambiguous. The V gene lost 6 bases and the J gene lost 1 base, with 12 bases spanning the gap. The germline V gene encodes CDR1 KGHSH and CDR2 LQKENI. CDR3 length: 14 residues.

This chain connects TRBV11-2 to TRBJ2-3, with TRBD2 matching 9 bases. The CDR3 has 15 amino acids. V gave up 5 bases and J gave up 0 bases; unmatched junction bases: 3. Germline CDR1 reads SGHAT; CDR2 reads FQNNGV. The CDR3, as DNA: TGTGCCAGCAGCCCAAGCGGGGGGAGCACAGATACGCAGTATTTT. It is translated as CASSPSGGSTDTQYF.

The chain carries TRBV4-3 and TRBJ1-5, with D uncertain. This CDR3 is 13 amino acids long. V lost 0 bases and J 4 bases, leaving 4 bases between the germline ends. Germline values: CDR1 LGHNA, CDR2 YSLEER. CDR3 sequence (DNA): TGCGCCAGCAGCCAAGATCGGAATCAGCCCCAGCATTTT. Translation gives CASSQDRNQPQHF.

CDR3 in DNA: TGTGCCAGCAGCCCCCAGGGTGCACAGGTTTTCAATGAGCAGTTCTTC. Its translation: CASSPQGAQVFNEQFF. The J gene is TRBJ2-1, the V gene TRBV4-2, with TRBD1 as a possible D gene (5 bases). The CDR3 extends over 16 amino acids. Germline lookup yields CDR1 LGHNA and CDR2 YNFKEQ. V was pared by 4 bases and J by 6 bases, with 19 bases between.

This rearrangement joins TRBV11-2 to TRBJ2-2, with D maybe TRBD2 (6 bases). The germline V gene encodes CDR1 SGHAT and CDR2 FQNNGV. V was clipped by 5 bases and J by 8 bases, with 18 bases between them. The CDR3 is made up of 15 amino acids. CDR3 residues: CASSPYPTSSGELFF. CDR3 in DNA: TGTGCCAGCAGCCCCTATCCGACTAGTTCGGGGGAGCTGTTTTTT. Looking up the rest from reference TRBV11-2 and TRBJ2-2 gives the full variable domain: EAGVAQSPRYKIIEKRQSVAFWCNPISGHATLYWYQQILGQGPKLLIQFQNNGVVDDSQLPKDRFSAERLKGVDSTLKIQPAKLEDSAVYLCASSPYPTSSGELFFGEGSRLTVL.

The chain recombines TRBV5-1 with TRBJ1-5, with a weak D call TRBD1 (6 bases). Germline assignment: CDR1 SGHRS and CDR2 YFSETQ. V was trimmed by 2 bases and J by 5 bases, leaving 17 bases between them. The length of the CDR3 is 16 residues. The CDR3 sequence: CASSFGPTGQDQPQHF. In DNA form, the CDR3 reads TGCGCCAGCAGCTTCGGTCCGACAGGTCAGGATCAGCCCCAGCATTTT.

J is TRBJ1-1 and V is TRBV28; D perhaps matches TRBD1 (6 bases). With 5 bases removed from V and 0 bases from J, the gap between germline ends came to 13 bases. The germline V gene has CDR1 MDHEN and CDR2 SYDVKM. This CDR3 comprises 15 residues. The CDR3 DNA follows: TGTGCCAGCAGTCAAATTCAGGGGCTGAACACTGAAGCTTTCTTT. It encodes CASSQIQGLNTEAFF.

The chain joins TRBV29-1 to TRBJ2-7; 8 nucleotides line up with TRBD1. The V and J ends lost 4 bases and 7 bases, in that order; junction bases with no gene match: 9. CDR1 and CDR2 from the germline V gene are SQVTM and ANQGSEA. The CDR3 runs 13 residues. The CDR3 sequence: CSVVGQGSHEQYF. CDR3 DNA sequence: TGCAGCGTTGTAGGACAGGGCTCCCATGAGCAGTACTTC.

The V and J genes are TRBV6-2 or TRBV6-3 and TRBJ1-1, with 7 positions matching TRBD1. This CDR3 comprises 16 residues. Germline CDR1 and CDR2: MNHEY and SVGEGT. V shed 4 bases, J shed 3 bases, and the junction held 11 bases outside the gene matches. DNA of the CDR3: TGTGCCAGCAGTTCCGCGGGGGCGGGGACAGACACTGAAGCTTTCTTT. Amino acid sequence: CASSSAGAGTDTEAFF.

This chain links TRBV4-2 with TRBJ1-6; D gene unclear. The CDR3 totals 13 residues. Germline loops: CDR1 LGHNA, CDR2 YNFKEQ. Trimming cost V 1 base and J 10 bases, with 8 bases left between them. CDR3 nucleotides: TGTGCCAGCAGCCAAGTCGTTCGGTCACCCCTCCACTTT. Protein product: CASSQVVRSPLHF.

CDR3 sequence reads: CASSQRVSGANVLTF. CDR3 in DNA: TGTGCCAGCAGCCAGAGGGTGTCTGGGGCCAACGTCCTGACTTTC. This chain uses TRBV7-8 with TRBJ2-6; D perhaps matches TRBD2 (5 bases). CDR1 and CDR2 (germline): SGHVS, FQNEAQ. The V and J ends lost 5 bases and 1 base respectively, with 9 bases between them. The CDR3 totals 15 residues.

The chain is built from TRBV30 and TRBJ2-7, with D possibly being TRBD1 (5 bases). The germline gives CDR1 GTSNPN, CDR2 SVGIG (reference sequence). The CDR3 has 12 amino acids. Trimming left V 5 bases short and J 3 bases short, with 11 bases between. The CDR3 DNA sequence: TGTGCCTGGCAGGGTTTTGACTACGAGCAGTACTTC. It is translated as CAWQGFDYEQYF.

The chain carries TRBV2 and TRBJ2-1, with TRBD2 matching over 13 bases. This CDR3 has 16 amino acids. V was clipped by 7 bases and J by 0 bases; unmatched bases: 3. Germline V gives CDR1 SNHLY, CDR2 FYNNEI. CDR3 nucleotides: TGTGCCAGCACTACTAGCGGGGGGGCCTCCTACAATGAGCAGTTCTTC. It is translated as CASTTSGGASYNEQFF.

The CDR3 loop is CAISVSRGTQYF. CDR3 in DNA: TGTGCCATCAGTGTTTCACGGGGTACGCAGTATTTT. The chain has TRBV10-3 and TRBJ2-3; TRBD2 is a possible D gene (5 bases). CDR1 is ENHRY and CDR2 is SYGVKD in the germline V gene. V gave up 4 bases and J gave up 8 bases, with 10 bases separating them. The CDR3 covers 12 residues.

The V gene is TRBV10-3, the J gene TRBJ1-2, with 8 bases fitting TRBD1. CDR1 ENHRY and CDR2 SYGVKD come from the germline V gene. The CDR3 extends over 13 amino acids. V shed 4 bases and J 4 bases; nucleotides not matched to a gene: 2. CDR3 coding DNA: TGTGCCATCAGTGGGGGACAGGCCTATGGCTACACCTTC. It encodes CAISGGQAYGYTF.

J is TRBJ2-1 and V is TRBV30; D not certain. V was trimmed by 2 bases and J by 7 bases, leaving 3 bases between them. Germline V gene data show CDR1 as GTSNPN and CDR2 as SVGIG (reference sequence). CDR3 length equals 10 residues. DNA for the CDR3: TGTGCCTGGAGTCGGAATGAGCAGTTCTTC. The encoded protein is CAWSRNEQFF.

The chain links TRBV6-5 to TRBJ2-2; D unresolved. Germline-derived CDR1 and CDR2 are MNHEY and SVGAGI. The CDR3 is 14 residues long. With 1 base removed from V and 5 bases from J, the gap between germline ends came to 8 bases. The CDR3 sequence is CASSYYYGTGELFF. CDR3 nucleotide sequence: TGTGCCAGCAGTTACTATTACGGTACCGGGGAGCTGTTTTTT.

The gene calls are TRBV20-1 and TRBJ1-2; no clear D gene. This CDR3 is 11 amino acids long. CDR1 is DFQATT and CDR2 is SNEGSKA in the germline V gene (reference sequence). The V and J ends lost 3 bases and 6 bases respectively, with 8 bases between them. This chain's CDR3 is CSASRFDGYTF. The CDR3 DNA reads TGCAGTGCTAGCCGGTTTGATGGCTACACCTTC.